Described below is a single T cell receptor beta chain sequence and its context. The data stem from a study of early T cells in non-severe SARS-CoV-2 infection. The wider study: Bulk RNA isolated from unsorted whole blood underwent sequencing; chains were not paired.

TCRdb fed the 5' RACE reads into MiXCR, producing one record per CDR3 protein. The top ten clones hold roughly 15% of a sample with 65,000 to 85,000 distinct CDR3 sequences, about 9.1% of them seen once. The length of the CDR3 is 14 residues. The V and J ends lost 1 base and 3 bases respectively, with 10 bases between them. The V gene's germline CDR1 is SGHTA and CDR2 FQGNSA. The rearrangement joins TRBV7-2 to TRBJ2-7; D is unclear. This sequence originates from an adult who was a healthcare worker with PCR-confirmed SARS-CoV-2 infection or an uninfected control (not recorded which). Sample: whole blood, taken at baseline. CDR3 region: CASSLDLLNYEQYF. For the CDR3, the DNA is TGTGCCAGCAGCTTAGACCTATTAAACTACGAGCAGTACTTC. Looking up the rest from reference TRBV7-2 and TRBJ2-7 gives the full variable domain: GAGVSQSPSNKVTEKGKDVELRCDPISGHTALYWYRQSLGQGLEFLIYFQGNSAPDKSGLPSDRFSAERTGGSVSTLTIQRTQQEDSAVYLCASSLDLLNYEQYFGPGTRLTVT.